The next 15 T cell receptor beta chains were all read from a single sample in a study of blood T cell repertoires in COVID-19. Assay used: immunoSEQ multiplex PCR; TCRdb lists only in-frame clones, some missing. This table holds some 370,000 clones, around 83% found once. Specimen: PBMCs or T cells enriched from blood (not recorded which). The receptors come from a woman aged 45-60 years who had recovered from COVID-19.

The rearrangement joins TRBV6-2 or TRBV6-3 to TRBJ2-7; 9 bases match TRBD1. J was trimmed by 8 bases and V by 6 bases; bases with no gene match: 8. CDR3 length equals 13 residues. Germline assignment: CDR1 MNHEY and CDR2 SVGEGT. For the CDR3, the DNA is TGTGCCAGCAGCCAGAGCACAGGGGGCAAGCAGTACTTC. This translates into CASSQSTGGKQYF.

Here the CDR3 DNA reads TGCGCCAGCAGCCGAAGGGTGGGACAAATCCAAGAGACCCAGTACTTC. Translating gives CASSRRVGQIQETQYF. The chain uses TRBV5-1 and TRBJ2-5; maybe TRBD1 (6 bases). The CDR3 extends over 16 amino acids. Trimming took 4 bases from V and 1 from J, leaving 17 bases between them. Germline lookup yields CDR1 SGHRS and CDR2 YFSETQ.

This clone appeared once. The chain links TRBV7-6 to TRBJ2-5, with TRBD2 identical over 7 bases. Trimming took 5 bases from V and 2 from J; bases not matched to a gene: 11. In germline, CDR1 is SGHVS, CDR2 FNYEAQ. The CDR3 is made up of 16 amino acids. The CDR3 DNA is TGTGCCAGCAGCCCCGGAGGATGGGGGGGACAAGAGACCCAGTACTTC. Amino acids: CASSPGGWGGQETQYF.

V usage is TRBV30 and J usage is TRBJ2-7; TRBD1 might be the D (7 bases). The germline CDR1 and CDR2 sequences are GTSNPN and SVGIG (reference sequence). The V end lost 1 base, the J end lost 2 bases, and 9 bases lay between the germline ends. The CDR3 sequence is 13 residues long. In nucleotides, the CDR3 is TGTGCCTGGAGTGCAGGGGGGACCTACGAGCAGTACTTC. This gives the protein CAWSAGGTYEQYF. The full variable domain, in which reference TRBV30 and TRBJ2-7 provide the parts outside the CDR3, is SQTIHQWPATLVQPVGSPLSLECTVEGTSNPNLYWYRQAAGRGLQLLFYSVGIGQISSEVPQNLSASRPQDRQFILSSKKLLLSDSGFYLCAWSAGGTYEQYFGPGTRLTVT.

The chain employs TRBV2 and TRBJ1-1, with 9 nucleotides matching TRBD1. This CDR3 contains 13 residues. V was pared by 6 bases and J by 7 bases, with 6 bases of the junction left unmatched. Germline assignment: CDR1 SNHLY and CDR2 FYNNEI. The CDR3 protein is CASRPDRGDEAFF. CDR3 DNA sequence: TGTGCCAGCAGGCCCGACAGGGGGGATGAAGCTTTCTTT.

This clone was counted a few times. The CDR3 loop is CASSSTSGGAGELFF. CDR3 coding DNA: TGTGCCAGCAGTTCGACTAGCGGGGGGGCCGGGGAGCTGTTTTTT. The chain employs TRBV27 and TRBJ2-2, with TRBD2 identical over 14 bases. CDR1 and CDR2 from the germline V gene are MNHEY and SMNVEV (reference sequence). V trimming: 4 bases; J trimming: 6 bases; junction bases outside the gene matches: 1. CDR3 size: 15 residues.

The CDR3 DNA is TGTGCCAGCAGTGCGCGGGGAGGGAGGGGGAACTATGGCTACACCTTC. Its protein is CASSARGGRGNYGYTF. V gene TRBV25-1 combines with J gene TRBJ1-2; tentatively, D is TRBD1 (6 bases). The CDR3 is made up of 16 amino acids. With 4 bases removed from V and 2 bases from J, the gap between germline ends came to 17 bases. Germline loops: CDR1 MGHDK, CDR2 SYGVNS.

This chain links TRBV4-3 with TRBJ1-6; 7 bases are shared with TRBD1. CDR1 is LGHNA, CDR2 YSLEER, per germline. The CDR3 is 14 amino acids. V shed 6 bases and J 14 bases; nucleotides not matched to a gene: 13. The chain's CDR3 is CASSPTGASATLHF. CDR3 nucleotides: TGCGCCAGCAGTCCAACAGGGGCCTCGGCGACCCTCCACTTT.

This chain links TRBV5-1 with TRBJ2-1; TRBD2 matches 7 bases. Germline V gene data show CDR1 as SGHRS and CDR2 as YFSETQ. The CDR3 extends over 14 amino acids. V trimming: 4 bases; J trimming: 7 bases; junction bases outside the gene matches: 8. The CDR3 bases are TGCGCCAGCAGCAGTACGGGGGGTTCAAATGAGCAGTTCTTC. Its protein product is CASSSTGGSNEQFF.

J is TRBJ2-5 and V is TRBV25-1; the match to TRBD1 covers 7 bases. The CDR3 has 15 amino acids. Per the germline V gene, CDR1 is MGHDK and CDR2 is SYGVNS. J was trimmed by 5 bases and V by 3 bases; bases with no gene match: 9. This CDR3 reads CASSDQTGVAETQYF. For the CDR3, the DNA is TGTGCCAGCAGTGACCAAACAGGGGTAGCGGAGACCCAGTACTTC.

This clone was recorded only once. This chain uses TRBV5-4 with TRBJ1-1; maybe TRBD1 (6 bases). Germline V CDR1 and CDR2: SGHNT, YYREEE (reference sequence). Deletions cut 2 bases from V and 2 bases from J, with 19 bases between. This CDR3 has 17 amino acids. The CDR3 spells CASSFERRGIGNTEAFF. CDR3 DNA sequence: TGTGCCAGCAGCTTTGAAAGAAGGGGGATAGGAAACACTGAAGCTTTCTTT.

The chain recombines TRBV7-3 with TRBJ2-3, with D uncertain. The CDR3 consists of 13 residues. The germline V gene encodes CDR1 SGHTA and CDR2 FQGTGA. V was clipped by 5 bases and J by 6 bases, with 12 bases between them. The CDR3 DNA reads TGTGCCAGCAGCCCTCGGAGAAGGGATACGCAGTATTTT. It translates to CASSPRRRDTQYF.

This chain connects TRBV7-3 to TRBJ2-3; D unclear. The V end was cut by 2 bases, the J end by 2 bases, with 8 bases between. Germline assignment: CDR1 SGHTA and CDR2 FQGTGA. The CDR3 is 14 amino acids. The CDR3 sequence: CASSLGQITDTQYF. The CDR3 DNA sequence: TGTGCCAGCAGCTTAGGCCAGATCACAGATACGCAGTATTTT. The variable domain in full, completed from reference TRBV7-3 and TRBJ2-3, reads GAGVSQTPSNKVTEKGKYVELRCDPISGHTALYWYRQSLGQGPEFLIYFQGTGAADDSGLPNDRFFAVRPEGSVSTLKIQRTERGDSAVYLCASSLGQITDTQYFGPGTRLTVL.

The gene calls are TRBV7-9 and TRBJ1-2; D possibly corresponds to TRBD1 (6 bases). The V end lost 3 bases, the J end lost 5 bases, and 19 bases lay between the germline ends. Germline V gives CDR1 SEHNR, CDR2 FQNEAQ (reference sequence). This CDR3 has 16 amino acids. CDR3 residues: CASSLNSGERPYGYTF. As DNA, the CDR3 is TGTGCCAGCAGCTTGAATTCAGGGGAACGACCGTATGGCTACACCTTC.

The rearrangement joins TRBV3-1 (or the pseudogene TRBV3-2) to TRBJ1-3, with 7 bases matching TRBD1. The CDR3 has 14 residues. Germline-derived CDR1 and CDR2 are LGHDT and YNNKEL (reference sequence). V lost 4 bases and J lost 2; bases outside the gene matches: 2. The CDR3 reads CASSRGTAGNTIYF. The CDR3 DNA follows: TGTGCCAGCAGCCGAGGGACAGCTGGAAACACCATATATTTT.